The rows below give T cell receptor beta chains drawn from one sample of a study of OX40 agonist ivuxolimab in advanced cancers. Libraries were prepared by immunoSEQ multiplex PCR; TCRdb keeps only in-frame clonotypes and omits some of them. This sample has some 48,000 clones, with about nine tenths found just once. The sequenced sample was CD4+ or CD8+ T cells sorted from blood, obtained in a trial of the OX40 agonist ivuxolimab. These receptor sequences come from an adult with an advanced solid tumor such as melanoma, head and neck, liver or kidney cancer. Each CDR3 is given with its conserved first and last residue. D genes are given only for firm matches. The size entry is marked missing in some rows and otherwise reads once, few, many or a size class.

D | size | length | J | V | DNA | CDR3
TRBD1 | once | 15 | TRBJ1-1 | TRBV15 | TGTGCCACCAGCAGAGATACCGACAGGGACACTGAAGCTTTCTTT | CATSRDTDRDTEAFF
TRBD2 | medium-sized | 15 | TRBJ2-3 | TRBV6-4 | TGTGCCAGCAGTCGACTAGCGGGGGGGCAAGATACGCAGTATTTT | CASSRLAGGQDTQYF
. | . | 13 | TRBJ2-1 | TRBV7-3 | TGTGCCAGCAGCTTATACAGCTACAATGAGCAGTTCTTC | CASSLYSYNEQFF
. | . | 12 | TRBJ2-7 | TRBV27 | TGTGCCAGCAGTACCCCTCCCTACGAGCAGTACTTC | CASSTPPYEQYF
TRBD2 | . | 19 | TRBJ2-5 | TRBV9 | TGTGCCAGCAGCGTCGGGACTAGCGGGGGGGCCTTGGGCCAAGAGACCCAGTACTTC | CASSVGTSGGALGQETQYF
. | . | 12 | TRBJ2-2 | TRBV29-1 | TGCAGCGTTGCAAGGAACACCGGGGAGCTGTTTTTT | CSVARNTGELFF
. | once | 15 | TRBJ2-5 | TRBV29-1 | TGCAGCGTTGAATTATGGACAGCCCTACAAGAGACCCAGTACTTC | CSVELWTALQETQYF
TRBD1 | . | 14 | TRBJ2-2 | TRBV6-5 | TGTGCCAGCAGTTTCCGACAGGGGGCCGGGGAGCTGTTTTTT | CASSFRQGAGELFF
TRBD1 | . | 16 | TRBJ1-4 | TRBV5-6 | TGTGCCAGCAGCGCCTGGACAGGGGGCACTAATGAAAAACTGTTTTTT | CASSAWTGGTNEKLFF
TRBD1 | . | 11 | TRBJ1-3 | TRBV5-1 | TGCGCCAGCAGCCCGGGACAGGCTCTATATTTT | CASSPGQALYF
TRBD1 | . | 15 | TRBJ1-1 | TRBV6-1 | TGTGCCAGCAGTGAAAGGACAGGGGGTTACACTGAAGCTTTCTTT | CASSERTGGYTEAFF
. | . | 12 | TRBJ1-5 | TRBV6-5 | TGTGCCAGCAGGGCGAAGAATCAGCCCCAGCATTTT | CASRAKNQPQHF
TRBD1 | . | 15 | TRBJ2-2 | TRBV27 | TGTGCCAGCAGTTTAACCCCGGACAGGGCCGGGGAGCTGTTTTTT | CASSLTPDRAGELFF
. | . | 12 | TRBJ1-2 | TRBV30 | TGTGCCTGGAACAGGGAGGTACATGGCTACACCTTC | CAWNREVHGYTF
. | . | 14 | TRBJ1-6 | TRBV19 | TGTGCCAGTAGATTCGGCGACTATAATTCACCCCTCCACTTT | CASRFGDYNSPLHF
. | . | 14 | TRBJ1-5 | TRBV2 | TGTGCCAGCACGCCTAGGGGAGGCTCACAGCCCCAGCATTTT | CASTPRGGSQPQHF
. | . | 14 | TRBJ1-1 | TRBV9 | TGTGCCAGCAGCGTAGAGGGGGATAACACTGAAGCTTTCTTT | CASSVEGDNTEAFF
TRBD1 | . | 19 | TRBJ2-6 | TRBV7-9 | TGTGCCAGCAGCTTCTCAGGGGGCGTAAGGAACCCTGGGGCCAACGTCCTGACTTTC | CASSFSGGVRNPGANVLTF
TRBD1 | . | 14 | TRBJ1-4 | TRBV4-1 | TGCGCCAGCAGCCAGGGGACAGGGGATGAAAAACTGTTTTTT | CASSQGTGDEKLFF
. | once | 12 | TRBJ2-1 | TRBV6-4 | TGTGCCAGCACGAACAGGACCAATGAGCAGTTCTTC | CASTNRTNEQFF
. | . | 16 | TRBJ2-1 | TRBV14 | TGTGCCAGCAGCCAAGATGAGACAGACTCCTACAATGAGCAGTTCTTC | CASSQDETDSYNEQFF
. | . | 12 | TRBJ2-1 | TRBV6-5 | TGTGCCAGCAGTTACGAAGACAATGAGCAGTTCTTC | CASSYEDNEQFF
. | . | 13 | TRBJ2-6 | TRBV30 | TGTGCCTGGAATGACAGCGGGGCCAACGTCCTGACTTTC | CAWNDSGANVLTF
. | . | 18 | TRBJ1-6 | TRBV4-1 | TGCGCCAGCAGCCAAGATGGTTTCGAGGGGTCCTATAATTCACCCCTCCACTTT | CASSQDGFEGSYNSPLHF
. | . | 16 | TRBJ2-6 | TRBV27 | TGTGCCAGCAGTTCCGTCGCAGGGTGGGGGGCCAACGTCCTGACTTTC | CASSSVAGWGANVLTF
. | . | 12 | TRBJ2-7 | TRBV5-1 | TGCGCCTCCAGAGGCCGCTCCTACGAGCAGTACTTC | CASRGRSYEQYF
TRBD1 | . | 17 | TRBJ1-1 | TRBV13 | TGTGCCAGCAGCCTACCGGGACAGGGGGCGCATCACACTGAAGCTTTCTTT | CASSLPGQGAHHTEAFF
. | . | 14 | TRBJ1-1 | TRBV5-6 | TGTGCCAGCAGCCAGGGACAAATGAACACTGAAGCTTTCTTT | CASSQGQMNTEAFF
TRBD1 | . | 13 | TRBJ1-1 | TRBV28 | TGTGCCATTACGACAGGGGGTAGGACTGAAGCTTTCTTT | CAITTGGRTEAFF
TRBD2 | . | 15 | TRBJ2-1 | TRBV15 | TGTGCCACCAGCAGTCCCAGCGGGGGGGCGTATGAGCAGTTCTTC | CATSSPSGGAYEQFF
. | once | 14 | TRBJ1-4 | TRBV5-1 | TGCGCCAGCAGCTTGGGGGGGCTTGGTGAAAAACTGTTTTTT | CASSLGGLGEKLFF
. | . | 14 | TRBJ1-1 | TRBV6-5 | TGTGCCAGCAGTTACGGAGGTATGAACACTGAAGCTTTCTTT | CASSYGGMNTEAFF